This is a list of T cell receptor beta chains from one sample in a study of regulatory and conventional T cells in RAG deficiency. Clones were read by immunoSEQ multiplex PCR, and TCRdb kept only the in-frame ones, dropping some. The repertoire holds about 30,000 clones, with 90% to 95% as singletons. These data were also filed under a second study, of regulatory T cells.

The sample taken for sequencing was CD25- CD4+ T cells sorted from blood. The receptors were sampled from a human donor in good health. Both conserved end residues are part of each CDR3. The order of the fields is D gene, V gene, clone size, J gene, CDR3 DNA, CDR3 protein. D genes are given only for firm matches. Some rows have no size entry. The others give once, few or many, or a class for an expanded clone.

>TRBD1|TRBV29-1|NA|TRBJ1-1
TGCAGCGTTGAGGGGGGGACAGGGGGCCCGAACACTGAAGCTTTCTTT
CSVEGGTGGPNTEAFF
>NA|TRBV4-1|NA|TRBJ2-7
TGCGCCAGCAGCCAAGGAGACACCCACGAGCAGTACTTC
CASSQGDTHEQYF
>TRBD1|TRBV2|few|TRBJ1-4
TGTGCCAGCAACAGGGGGCAAGTTGCAACTAATGAAAAACTGTTTTTT
CASNRGQVATNEKLFF
>NA|TRBV5-6|NA|TRBJ1-1
TGTGCCAGCAGTTGGCAGGGGTCGGCCAGAGCTTTCTTT
CASSWQGSARAFF
>TRBD1|TRBV5-1|NA|TRBJ2-2
TGCGCCAGCAGCTACGACAGGGGTGGCACCGGGGAGCTGTTTTTT
CASSYDRGGTGELFF
>NA|TRBV9|NA|TRBJ1-2
TGTGCCAGCAGCTCTAGCGTGGGGCCATATGGCTACACCTTC
CASSSSVGPYGYTF
>NA|TRBV6-1|NA|TRBJ2-7
TGTGCCAGCAGTGAAGCGGTACTTCGCTACGAGCAGTACTTC
CASSEAVLRYEQYF
>TRBD1|TRBV7-8|NA|TRBJ1-1
TGTGCCAGCAGCGGGAGGGACAGGGCCTTCGCTGAAGCTTTCTTT
CASSGRDRAFAEAFF
>TRBD1|TRBV5-1|NA|TRBJ1-1
TGCGCCAGCAGCTTGGGGGACAGGATGAACACTGAAGCTTTCTTT
CASSLGDRMNTEAFF
>NA|TRBV5-1|NA|TRBJ2-2
TGCGCCAGCAGCTTCACAGGGAACACCGGGGAGCTGTTTTTT
CASSFTGNTGELFF
>NA|TRBV29-1|NA|TRBJ1-1
TGCAGCGTTGAATTAAACACTGAAGCTTTCTTT
CSVELNTEAFF
>TRBD2|TRBV7-2|NA|TRBJ2-3
TGTGCCAGCAGCTTAGGCGGGGGGGCCGGAGATACGCAGTATTTT
CASSLGGGAGDTQYF
>NA|TRBV6-1|NA|TRBJ2-5
TGTGCCAGCAGTGAAGCGCAGGGGCAAGAGACCCAGTACTTC
CASSEAQGQETQYF
>TRBD1|TRBV2|NA|TRBJ2-2
TGTGCCACCAAGAGGGGACAGGGTACCACCGGGGAGCTGTTTTTT
CATKRGQGTTGELFF
>TRBD1|TRBV7-3|NA|TRBJ2-3
TGTGCCAGCAGTCGACAGGGGACTCTAAGCACAGATACGCAGTATTTT
CASSRQGTLSTDTQYF
>TRBD2|TRBV9|NA|TRBJ2-1
TGTGCCAGCACGCGTGCCGGGACTAGCATTAATGAGCAGTTCTTC
CASTRAGTSINEQFF
>TRBD1|TRBV6-1|NA|TRBJ1-2
TGTGCCAGCAGCCTCTTTCAGACAGGGTTTGGCTACACCTTC
CASSLFQTGFGYTF
>NA|TRBV11-2|once|TRBJ2-3
TGTGCCAGCAGCTCCCGAGGACTAACCACAGATACGCAGTATTTT
CASSSRGLTTDTQYF
>TRBD2|TRBV5-4|once|TRBJ2-7
TGTGCCAGCAGCTTAGCGGGGATTTCCTACGAGCAGTACTTC
CASSLAGISYEQYF
>NA|TRBV25-1|NA|TRBJ2-7
TGTGCCAGCAGTGGAGGGATTAAGTGGAGCTCCTACGAGCAGTACTTC
CASSGGIKWSSYEQYF
>TRBD1|TRBV7-9|NA|TRBJ1-5
TGTGCCAGCAGCTCGGCAGGGGGCTCATTCAATCAGCCCCAGCATTTT
CASSSAGGSFNQPQHF
>NA|TRBV7-9|NA|TRBJ2-2
TGTGCCAGCAGCTTAAGAGGGCAGCTAAACACCGGGGAGCTGTTTTTT
CASSLRGQLNTGELFF
>TRBD1|TRBV27|NA|TRBJ1-1
TGTGCCAGCAGACCTCGGACAGGGGCCTACAAGGCTTTCTTT
CASRPRTGAYKAFF
>NA|TRBV27|NA|TRBJ1-6
TGTGCCAGCAGTTTCGTGCAAGCGGGCTCCTATAATTCCCCCCTCCACTTT
CASSFVQAGSYNSPLHF
>NA|TRBV2|NA|TRBJ1-2
TGTGCCAGCAGTGAGTACGGTTCTAACTATGGCTACACCTTC
CASSEYGSNYGYTF
>TRBD1|TRBV5-8|NA|TRBJ2-1
TGTGCCAGCAGCAGCCACAGGGGGCTGATCTACAATGAGCAGTTCTTC
CASSSHRGLIYNEQFF
>NA|TRBV25-1|NA|TRBJ1-4
TGTGCCAGCAGTGCCGACAGGCCCAAGCTGTTTTTT
CASSADRPKLFF
>TRBD2|TRBV19|NA|TRBJ2-2
TGTGCCAGTAGTATGGGACTAGCGGGGGACAGCGGGGAGCTGTTTTTT
CASSMGLAGDSGELFF
>NA|TRBV7-2|NA|TRBJ2-5
TGTGCCAGCAGCTTAGCTGGACAGAGCCAAGAGACCCAGTACTTC
CASSLAGQSQETQYF
>NA|TRBV28|NA|TRBJ2-1
TGTGCCAGCAGAACCGGGATCTTGTCCGGTGAGCAGTTCTTC
CASRTGILSGEQFF
>TRBD1|TRBV7-7|NA|TRBJ2-1
TGTGCTAGCAGCATCGGACAGGCAAACAATGAGCAGTTCTTC
CASSIGQANNEQFF
>TRBD2|TRBV10-3|NA|TRBJ2-1
TGTGCCATCAGTGATGGGCGGGGCGGGGGGGACAATGAGCAGTTCTTC
CAISDGRGGGDNEQFF
>NA|TRBV7-2|NA|TRBJ2-6
TGTGCCAGCAGCCCCCGCGGGCCCAGCTCTGGGGCCAACGTCCTGACTTTC
CASSPRGPSSGANVLTF
>NA|TRBV6-5|NA|TRBJ1-2
TGTGCCAGCAGTTACGACGGGATCCAGGATGGCTACACCTTC
CASSYDGIQDGYTF
>NA|TRBV28|NA|TRBJ2-2
TGTGCCAGCAGTCAGGGTGCCGGGGAGCTGTTTTTT
CASSQGAGELFF
>NA|TRBV19|NA|TRBJ1-1
TGTGCCAGTAGTATGCGGATGAACACTGAAGCTTTCTTT
CASSMRMNTEAFF
>NA|TRBV18|NA|TRBJ1-4
TGTGCCAGCTCACCACCGGGGGGGAAATCTAATGAAAAACTGTTTTTT
CASSPPGGKSNEKLFF
>NA|TRBV7-6|NA|TRBJ2-1
TGTGCCAGCAGCTTAGCTCAGGGATATGAGCAGTTCTTC
CASSLAQGYEQFF
>NA|TRBV6-1|once|TRBJ1-5
TGTGCCAGCAGTGAAGGGGGAGGGTGGGTCAATCAGCCCCAGCATTTT
CASSEGGGWVNQPQHF
>NA|TRBV11-3|NA|TRBJ2-1
TGTGCCAGCAGCTTAAAGGGGACATTAGAGCAGTTCTTC
CASSLKGTLEQFF
>NA|TRBV30|NA|TRBJ1-2
TGTGCCTGGAGTGTACGCAGGGATAGCGGCTACACCTTC
CAWSVRRDSGYTF
>TRBD1|TRBV5-4|NA|TRBJ2-4
TGTGCCAGCAGCCCCAGACAGGGGGCGGCAAAGGATCTGGCCAAAAACATTCAGTACTTC
CASSPRQGAAKDLAKNIQYF
>NA|TRBV9|NA|TRBJ2-3
TGTGCCAGCAGCACACTCGTAAGCGGCTCTAGCACAGATACGCAGTATTTT
CASSTLVSGSSTDTQYF
>NA|TRBV5-1|NA|TRBJ1-1
TGCGCCAGCAGCTTGGAGAGCAGGGAATACACTGAAGCTTTCTTT
CASSLESREYTEAFF
>NA|TRBV5-4|NA|TRBJ1-2
TGTGCCAGCAGCTCAGGGTTTATTGGCTACACCTTC
CASSSGFIGYTF
>NA|TRBV19|NA|TRBJ1-6
TGTGCCAGCGGGAGTAATTCACCCCTCCACTTT
CASGSNSPLHF
>NA|TRBV7-6|NA|TRBJ1-5
TGTGCCAGCAGCTTAGTGCCAGGCAATCAGCCCCAGCATTTT
CASSLVPGNQPQHF
>NA|TRBV19|once|TRBJ1-2
TGTGCCAGTAGTATAACAGGGAACTATGGCTACACCTTC
CASSITGNYGYTF
>TRBD1|TRBV5-1|once|TRBJ1-2
TGCGCCAGCAGCCATCACCGGGACAGTGGTGGCTACACCTTC
CASSHHRDSGGYTF
>NA|TRBV18|NA|TRBJ2-5
TGTGCCAGCTCACCACCGGGAGGAGAGGCGACCCAGTACTTC
CASSPPGGEATQYF
>NA|TRBV5-1|NA|TRBJ2-7
TGCGCCAGCAGCTTGGGGGCAGGGCGTTTCGACGAGCAGTACTTC
CASSLGAGRFDEQYF
>NA|TRBV14|NA|TRBJ2-1
TGTGCCAGCAGCCCTGGCCTCCGAGGTGACTCCTACAATGAGCAGTTCTTC
CASSPGLRGDSYNEQFF
>NA|TRBV9|NA|TRBJ1-1
TGTGCCAGCACCCCCGGGGGGAGGAGCACTGAAGCTTTCTTT
CASTPGGRSTEAFF
>TRBD1|TRBV9|NA|TRBJ1-2
TGTGCCAGCAGCGCCGGACAGGCTAACTATGGCTACACCTTC
CASSAGQANYGYTF